Each of the 10 T cell receptor beta chains below was sequenced from the same sample in a study of CD8 T cells in ankylosing spondylitis. Study-level points and caveats: Ankylosing spondylitis blood appeared to be characterized by a TCR beta motif of eight or nine highly homologous variants.

A single record per CDR3 protein comes from TCRdb applying MiXCR to the 5' RACE reads. Of tens of thousands of distinct CDR3 sequences listed, about 9% are singletons. These TCRs' antigens remain unknown. The specimen was blood, either unsorted or a sorted T cell fraction (not recorded which). The receptors originated from a male donor with ankylosing spondylitis.

This clonotype was found many times. The genes are TRBV24-1 and TRBJ2-1; D uncertain. The CDR3 spans 14 residues. The germline V gene has CDR1 KGHDR and CDR2 SFDVKD. Trimming removed 1 base from V and 4 bases from J, with 7 bases in between. CDR3 region: CATSDFSGYNEQFF. The DNA for the CDR3 is TGTGCCACCAGTGATTTTTCAGGATACAATGAGCAGTTCTTC.

The chain recombines TRBV7-9 with TRBJ2-2; D perhaps matches TRBD1 (5 bases). V was pared by 4 bases and J by 3 bases, with 12 bases between. Germline V CDR1 and CDR2: SEHNR, FQNEAQ (reference sequence). This CDR3 is 15 amino acids long. CDR3 coding DNA: TGTGCCAGCAGCTCTCGACAGACGTACACCGGGGAGCTGTTTTTT. This translates into CASSSRQTYTGELFF.

In this sample, this clonotype turned up many times. J is TRBJ1-1 and V is TRBV29-1; a possible D gene is TRBD1 (5 bases). The germline V and J ends were trimmed by 5 bases and 3 bases, with 7 bases remaining between them. Germline V gene lookup returns CDR1 SQVTM and CDR2 ANQGSEA. This CDR3 region has 11 residues. Here the CDR3 DNA reads TGCAGCGTTTTAGGGGACACTGAAGCTTTCTTT. Its protein product is CSVLGDTEAFF.

In its sample, this clonotype was seen many times. The genes are TRBV29-1 and TRBJ2-7; D gene ambiguous. V lost 0 bases and J 6 bases, leaving 12 bases between the germline ends. The CDR3 contains 13 residues. Germline CDR1 and CDR2: SQVTM and ANQGSEA. The CDR3 bases are TGCAGCGTTGAAGATCAAGACGCTGCCGAGCAGTACTTC. This encodes CSVEDQDAAEQYF.

This chain joins TRBV11-2 and TRBJ2-7, with D possibly being TRBD1 (6 bases). Germline V gene lookup returns CDR1 SGHAT and CDR2 FQNNGV. Trimming cost V 5 bases and J 7 bases, with 21 bases left between them. This CDR3 region has 15 residues. The CDR3 bases are TGTGCCAGCAGCCCCCTCGAGGGGGATTTTGGAGAGCAGTACGTC. Translation: CASSPLEGDFGEQYV.

The gene calls are TRBV11-2 and TRBJ2-7; 8 bases align to TRBD2. The V segment lost 5 bases and the J segment 3 bases; nucleotides outside the gene matches: 12. Germline V gene data show CDR1 as SGHAT and CDR2 as FQNNGV. This CDR3 region has 16 residues. This CDR3 is CASSPPRGSGVYEQYF. DNA of the CDR3: TGTGCCAGCAGCCCCCCTCGAGGTAGCGGGGTCTACGAGCAGTACTTC.

This clonotype was seen repeatedly, ten times or more. This CDR3 is CSARGPQREKLFF. In nucleotides, the CDR3 is TGCAGTGCTAGGGGGCCTCAGCGTGAAAAACTGTTTTTT. The rearrangement uses TRBV20-1 and TRBJ1-4, with D possibly matching TRBD1 (5 bases). Germline assignment: CDR1 DFQATT and CDR2 SNEGSKA (reference sequence). V shed 3 bases and J shed 7 bases, with 12 bases lying between them. CDR3 length equals 13 residues.

The chain links TRBV29-1 to TRBJ1-1; 7 bases line up with TRBD1. Germline V CDR1 and CDR2: SQVTM, ANQGSEA. This CDR3 spans 12 amino acids. With 5 bases clipped from V and 1 base from J, the junction kept 1 base outside the gene matches. The CDR3 DNA sequence: TGCAGCGTTAGACAGGGGAACACTGAAGCTTTCTTT. Residues: CSVRQGNTEAFF.

This clonotype was recorded many times. The chain recombines TRBV10-3 with TRBJ2-7; no clear D gene. Germline CDR1 and CDR2: ENHRY and SYGVKD. V lost 7 bases, J lost 4 bases, and 14 bases lay in between. CDR3 length: 13 residues. CDR3 sequence: CAIKPPDVYEQYF. Written as DNA, the CDR3 is TGTGCCATCAAGCCACCGGACGTGTACGAGCAGTACTTC.

In its sample, this clonotype was seen a few times. The chain employs TRBV4-2 and TRBJ2-6, with TRBD2 identical over 7 bases. From germline, CDR1 is LGHNA and CDR2 YNFKEQ. This CDR3 spans 18 amino acids. V lost 7 bases, J lost 0 bases, and 12 bases stayed unmatched. The DNA for the CDR3 is TGTGCCAGCACCGAGGAATCCAGCGGGATCTCTGGGGCCAACGTCCTGACTTTC. This codes for CASTEESSGISGANVLTF.